The TCR beta chain under discussion was sequenced for a study of blood T cell repertoires in COVID-19. Turning to the study itself: The cDNA or gDNA used as material had been derived from T cells, B-cell-depleted T cells, or PBMCs.

CDR3 length: 15 residues. After removal of 0 bases from V and 0 bases from J, the junction contained 1 base not matched to a gene. Germline CDR1 and CDR2: SGHNT and YYREEE (reference sequence). Authors' analysis steps: Estimated nucleated cell counts came from reference gene primer amplification. Produced via immunoSEQ multiplex PCR; TCRdb's table is partial and in-frame only. V and J calls and clone size are copied from that table; D and trimming were computed from the DNA. The repertoire has 110,000 or so clones, over 70% of them found once; the top ten carry about 1.6%. Input material: peripheral blood. The V call is TRBV5-4, the J call TRBJ2-5, with 8 bases aligning to TRBD2. The clonotype comes from a man over 45 with acute or convalescent COVID-19. The chain's CDR3 is CASSLERGYQETQYF. For the CDR3, the DNA is TGTGCCAGCAGCTTGGAGCGGGGGTACCAAGAGACCCAGTACTTC.